The 23 T cell receptor beta chains in this list originate from one sample, sequenced in a study of blood T cell repertoires in COVID-19. Generated by immunoSEQ multiplex PCR, the TCRdb table keeps only in-frame clones and is missing some. The data hold about 200,000 clones, with around 88% observed a single time. Sequencing used PBMCs or T cells enriched from blood (not recorded which). These receptors came from a man aged 40-49 years with acute COVID-19.

The chain uses TRBV7-6 and TRBJ2-2, with 9 bases matching TRBD2. The length of the CDR3 is 17 residues. Per the germline V gene, CDR1 is SGHVS and CDR2 is FNYEAQ. V lost 2 bases to trimming and J lost 6 bases; unmatched junction nucleotides: 10. CDR3 DNA sequence: TGTGCCAGCAGCTTATCGCCTAGCGGGAATCGGGCCGGGGAGCTGTTTTTT. Translated, it gives CASSLSPSGNRAGELFF.

V and J are TRBV29-1 and TRBJ1-4; 7 bases map to TRBD1. Germline-derived CDR1 and CDR2 are SQVTM and ANQGSEA. V was pared by 4 bases and J by 13 bases, with 9 bases of the junction left unmatched. This CDR3 contains 12 residues. CDR3 residues: CSVGQGDGGLFF. The CDR3 bases are TGCAGCGTTGGCCAGGGGGACGGGGGACTGTTTTTT.

V usage is TRBV29-1 and J usage is TRBJ2-2; 7 positions match TRBD2. This CDR3 is 12 amino acids long. Losses at the gene ends were 7 bases for V and 4 bases for J; bases not matched to a gene: 3. The germline CDR1 and CDR2 sequences are SQVTM and ANQGSEA. The DNA of the CDR3 is TGCAGCGAGCGGGACGGCACCGGGGAGCTGTTTTTT. Amino acid sequence: CSERDGTGELFF.

This chain links TRBV4-3 with TRBJ1-2, with 8 bases matching TRBD1. V lost 2 bases to trimming and J lost 7 bases; unmatched junction nucleotides: 9. The V gene's germline CDR1 is LGHNA and CDR2 YSLEER. The CDR3 spans 15 residues. DNA for the CDR3: TGCGCCAGCAGCCAAAAGGACAGGGAATCTGGTGGCTACACCTTC. It specifies CASSQKDRESGGYTF.

The chain has TRBV5-1 and TRBJ2-1, with TRBD2 matching over 9 bases. The CDR3 spans 13 residues. CDR1 SGHRS and CDR2 YFSETQ come from the germline V gene. Trimming at V came to 6 bases and at J to 7 bases, leaving 5 bases not matched to a gene. CDR3 in amino acids: CASKASGVNEQFF. CDR3 DNA: TGCGCCAGCAAAGCTAGCGGGGTTAATGAGCAGTTCTTC.

CDR3 DNA sequence: TGCGCCAGCAGCTTGGCGGGGGACCTCGAGGGGTACTTC. The encoded protein is CASSLAGDLEGYF. The chain couples TRBV5-1 to TRBJ2-7, with D possibly TRBD2 on 6 matching bases. This CDR3 contains 13 residues. The V gene lost 0 bases and the J gene lost 12 bases, with 16 bases spanning the gap. Germline V gene data show CDR1 as SGHRS and CDR2 as YFSETQ.

The chain carries TRBV7-9 and TRBJ1-4, with no clear D. CDR1 and CDR2 from the germline V gene are SEHNR and FQNEAQ (reference sequence). This CDR3 has 14 amino acids. V was shortened by 3 bases and J by 8 bases, with 13 bases between the two germline ends. The CDR3 sequence is CASSLVSYGEKLFF. The CDR3 nucleotides read TGTGCCAGCAGCTTGGTCTCGTACGGGGAAAAACTGTTTTTT.

V is TRBV12-1 and J is TRBJ2-1; the table's TRBD2 call for D was not verified on the DNA. TRBV12-1 is a known pseudogene. This CDR3 comprises 17 residues. Here the CDR3 reads CASSFDEELGAYNEQFF. In DNA form, the CDR3 reads TGTGCCAGCAGCTTTGACGAGGAGCTAGGTGCCTACAATGAGCAGTTCTTC.

The V call is TRBV11-2, the J call TRBJ2-2; D is perhaps TRBD1 (6 bases). Germline V lookup: CDR1 SGHAT, CDR2 FQNNGV. V was clipped by 5 bases and J by 3 bases, with 10 bases between them. The CDR3 extends over 14 amino acids. The CDR3 region is CASSQDRYTGELFF. The DNA of the CDR3 is TGTGCCAGCAGCCAGGACAGATACACCGGGGAGCTGTTTTTT.

This clone has a single count. V usage is TRBV28 and J usage is TRBJ1-5; possible D gene TRBD1, 5 bases. Germline CDR1 and CDR2: MDHEN and SYDVKM. Between the trimmed V and J ends, which lost 7 bases and 0 bases, there was a span of 10 bases. CDR3 length equals 14 residues. For the CDR3, the DNA is TGTGCCAGCACTATCAGGGTTAGCAATCAGCCCCAGCATTTT. Translating it yields CASTIRVSNQPQHF. Supplemented by reference TRBV28 and TRBJ1-5, the full variable domain reads DVKVTQSSRYLVKRTGEKVFLECVQDMDHENMFWYRQDPGLGLRLIYFSYDVKMKEKGDIPEGYSVSREKKERFSLILESASTNQTSMYLCASTIRVSNQPQHFGDGTRLSIL.

The J gene is TRBJ2-1, the V gene TRBV11-2; 12 bases align to TRBD2. Trimming cost V 6 bases and J 7 bases; bases outside gene matches: 10. The CDR3 consists of 16 residues. Looked up from germline, CDR1 is SGHAT and CDR2 is FQNNGV. For the CDR3, the DNA is TGTGCCAGCAGTCGCCTAGCGGGAGGGCCCGAGAATGAGCAGTTCTTC. This codes for CASSRLAGGPENEQFF.

This chain joins TRBV21-1 and TRBJ2-7; TRBD1, the table's D call, was not compared with the DNA. TRBV21-1 is a recognized pseudogene. The CDR3 is 17 residues long. The CDR3 coding sequence is TGTGCCAGCAGCAGCATGATCCAGGGGGCGAAATCCTACGAGCAGTACTTC. This gives the protein CASSSMIQGAKSYEQYF.

The chain has TRBV7-9 and TRBJ2-7; D remains unclear. The CDR3 loop spans 14 amino acids. Between the trimmed V and J ends, which lost 1 base and 5 bases, there was a span of 12 bases. CDR1 is SEHNR, CDR2 FQNEAQ, per germline (reference sequence). The CDR3 nucleotides are TGTGCCAGCAGCTTAGTGGGCTCAGACGACGAGCAGTACTTC. It yields the protein CASSLVGSDDEQYF.

This chain joins TRBV27 and TRBJ1-6, with TRBD1 as a possible D gene (5 bases). Germline lookup yields CDR1 MNHEY and CDR2 SMNVEV (reference sequence). The length of the CDR3 is 14 residues. The ends were cut back, 5 bases at V and 9 bases at J, with 14 bases in the middle. The CDR3 is CASSTGLLSSPLHF. The CDR3 coding sequence is TGTGCCAGCAGTACGGGACTCTTATCTTCACCCCTCCACTTT.

The V and J genes are TRBV19 and TRBJ2-3, with 7 bases identical to TRBD2. The CDR3 is 16 amino acids. The germline V gene has CDR1 LNHDA and CDR2 SQIVND (reference sequence). V lost 0 bases, J lost 0 bases, and 3 bases stayed unmatched. The CDR3 coding sequence is TGTGCCAGTAGTATAGATCTCGGGAGGAGCACAGATACGCAGTATTTT. It yields the protein CASSIDLGRSTDTQYF.

V gene TRBV5-1 combines with J gene TRBJ2-1; tentatively, D is TRBD2 (6 bases). Germline V gene sequence: CDR1 SGHRS, CDR2 YFSETQ. V shed 3 bases and J shed 4 bases, with 14 bases lying between them. CDR3 length: 15 amino acids. The CDR3 DNA follows: TGCGCCAGCAGCTCAACCAATGGACTATACAATGAGCAGTTCTTC. Translating gives CASSSTNGLYNEQFF.

This chain links TRBV5-1 with TRBJ2-3; the D gene is possibly TRBD2 (6 bases). This CDR3 has 15 residues. V dropped 0 bases and J dropped 1 base, with 9 bases sitting between them. The germline V gene encodes CDR1 SGHRS and CDR2 YFSETQ. The CDR3 loop reads CASSLGTTGTDTQYF. The CDR3 DNA reads as TGCGCCAGCAGCTTGGGGACTACGGGCACAGATACGCAGTATTTT.

This clone was observed at least ten times. The rearrangement uses TRBV27 and TRBJ2-7; tentative D call: TRBD2 (5 bases). The ends were cut back, 7 bases at V and 0 bases at J, with 16 bases in the middle. The length of the CDR3 is 15 residues. Germline V gives CDR1 MNHEY, CDR2 SMNVEV (reference sequence). The CDR3 DNA follows: TGTGCCAGCATTTCCTCCTTTACTAGCTCCTACGAGCAGTACTTC. This encodes CASISSFTSSYEQYF.

This clone has more than one count but fewer than ten. The chain couples TRBV28 to TRBJ2-7; TRBD2 aligns across 14 bases. The CDR3 totals 16 residues. V shed 5 bases, J shed 2 bases, and the junction held 5 bases outside the gene matches. Per the germline V gene, CDR1 is MDHEN and CDR2 is SYDVKM. The chain's CDR3 is CASSPPGLAGAYEQYF. The CDR3 DNA reads TGTGCCAGCAGTCCACCGGGACTAGCGGGAGCCTACGAGCAGTACTTC.

The DNA for the CDR3 is TGTGCCAGCAGTTTATTTCAACCGGGACAGGGAACTGAAGCTTTCTTT. Translating it yields CASSLFQPGQGTEAFF. This rearrangement joins TRBV28 to TRBJ1-1, with 9 bases that match TRBD1. This CDR3 spans 16 amino acids. The V and J ends lost 1 base and 5 bases, in that order; junction bases with no gene match: 8. Germline V lookup: CDR1 MDHEN, CDR2 SYDVKM.

The chain is built from TRBV10-2 and TRBJ2-7; 10 positions match TRBD1. V was clipped by 6 bases and J by 0 bases; unmatched bases: 5. The CDR3 covers 15 residues. Germline loops: CDR1 WSHSY, CDR2 SAAADI. CDR3 in amino acids: CASRETGGGSYEQYF. The CDR3 DNA follows: TGCGCCAGCAGGGAGACAGGGGGCGGCTCCTACGAGCAGTACTTC.

V usage is TRBV6-6 and J usage is TRBJ2-7; 11 bases match TRBD1. J gave up 2 bases and V 8 bases, and 8 bases lay outside the gene matches. The CDR3 is 15 residues long. Per the germline V gene, CDR1 is MNHNY and CDR2 is SVGAGI (reference sequence). CDR3 sequence reads: CASSRPGQGAYEQYF. In DNA form, the CDR3 reads TGTGCCAGCTCAAGGCCGGGACAGGGGGCCTACGAGCAGTACTTC.

The chain combines TRBV4-1 with TRBJ2-7; maybe TRBD1 (5 bases). Germline V gene data show CDR1 as MGHRA and CDR2 as YSYEKL. The CDR3 extends over 15 amino acids. V lost 4 bases to trimming and J lost 4 bases, with 17 bases between them. The CDR3 loop is CASSLSQGQGYEQYF. CDR3 sequence (DNA): TGCGCCAGCAGCCTGAGCCAAGGACAAGGATACGAGCAGTACTTC.